The 30 T cell receptor beta chains reported below all come from one sample, sequenced in a study of blood T cell repertoires in COVID-19. The data were produced by immunoSEQ multiplex PCR, yet TCRdb's version contains in-frame clones alone and is incomplete. Among 130,000 or so clones listed, 84% were seen once. Specimen: peripheral blood. Receptors originate from a woman of 80 years or more with acute or convalescent COVID-19.

The V and J genes are TRBV5-6 and TRBJ1-3; 9 positions match TRBD1. CDR3 length equals 16 residues. The trim removed 4 bases at V and 0 bases at J, leaving 5 bases unmatched. Germline values: CDR1 SGHDT, CDR2 YYEEEE. Written as DNA, the CDR3 is TGTGCCAGCAGCGGGGGGACAGGGAACTCTGGAAACACCATATATTTT. Protein product: CASSGGTGNSGNTIYF.

The V call is TRBV7-2, the J call TRBJ2-5; 11 bases are shared with TRBD2. After removal of 1 base from V and 5 bases from J, the junction contained 3 bases not matched to a gene. The CDR3 sequence is 15 residues long. Per germline, CDR1 SGHTA and CDR2 FQGNSA. CDR3 nucleotides: TGTGCCAGCAGCTTAGTAGCGGGGGGGTTGGAGACCCAGTACTTC. It specifies CASSLVAGGLETQYF.

The V gene is TRBV30, the J gene TRBJ1-4, with 9 bases identical to TRBD1. The CDR3 contains 14 residues. Germline V gene sequence: CDR1 GTSNPN, CDR2 SVGIG (reference sequence). V was clipped by 4 bases and J by 7 bases; unmatched bases: 7. CDR3 residues: CAWKRTGVGEKLFF. CDR3 sequence (DNA): TGTGCCTGGAAAAGGACAGGGGTGGGTGAAAAACTGTTTTTT.

The sample holds a few counts of this clone. The chain uses TRBV7-2 and TRBJ1-1; perhaps TRBD1 as D (5 bases). The CDR3 consists of 17 residues. V was shortened by 1 base and J by 1 base, with 16 bases between the two germline ends. CDR1 and CDR2 from the germline V gene are SGHTA and FQGNSA. The CDR3 sequence: CASSLEQGSRRNTEAFF. DNA of the CDR3: TGTGCCAGCAGCTTAGAGCAGGGAAGTCGGAGGAACACTGAAGCTTTCTTT.

The chain has TRBV5-1 and TRBJ1-6; perhaps TRBD1 as D (5 bases). This CDR3 has 14 amino acids. The germline CDR1 and CDR2 sequences are SGHRS and YFSETQ. V was pared by 2 bases and J by 4 bases, with 7 bases between. CDR3 nucleotides: TGCGCCAGCAGCTTAGCAGGGTATAATTCACCCCTCCACTTT. It translates to CASSLAGYNSPLHF.

This chain connects TRBV6-2 or TRBV6-3 to TRBJ1-4; possibly TRBD1 for D (5 bases). The V gene's germline CDR1 is MNHEY and CDR2 SVGEGT. The CDR3 covers 15 residues. With 2 bases removed from V and 1 base from J, the gap between germline ends came to 8 bases. The CDR3 protein is CASSYETGTNEKLFF. CDR3 nucleotides: TGTGCCAGCAGTTACGAAACAGGAACTAATGAAAAACTGTTTTTT.

The CDR3 DNA follows: TGTGCCAGCAGCTCAACTAGCGGGGCTAGCACAGATACGCAGTATTTT. Amino acids: CASSSTSGASTDTQYF. J is TRBJ2-3 and V is TRBV7-2, with 10 bases lining up with TRBD2. Germline V gives CDR1 SGHTA, CDR2 FQGNSA. The CDR3 spans 16 residues. Losses at the gene ends were 4 bases for V and 0 bases for J; bases not matched to a gene: 4.

The J gene is TRBJ1-5, the V gene TRBV19; D is undetermined. Looked up from germline, CDR1 is LNHDA and CDR2 is SQIVND (reference sequence). CDR3 size: 17 residues. Between the trimmed V and J ends, which lost 5 bases and 0 bases, there was a span of 17 bases. The CDR3 bases are TGTGCCAGTAGTCCGTCAAACATCCGGGGTAGCAATCAGCCCCAGCATTTT. It codes for CASSPSNIRGSNQPQHF.

This chain uses TRBV5-4 with TRBJ2-3, with D perhaps TRBD2 (6 bases). The germline V gene has CDR1 SGHNT and CDR2 YYREEE (reference sequence). The CDR3 covers 15 residues. Trimming stripped 2 bases from V and 0 bases from J, with 10 bases between. The CDR3: CASSFTSRSTDTQYF. CDR3 in DNA: TGTGCCAGCAGCTTTACTAGCAGAAGCACAGATACGCAGTATTTT. Using reference TRBV5-4 and TRBJ2-3 for the parts outside the CDR3, the full variable domain is ETGVTQSPTHLIKTRGQQVTLRCSSQSGHNTVSWYQQALGQGPQFIFQYYREEENGRGNFPPRFSGLQFPNYSSELNVNALELDDSALYLCASSFTSRSTDTQYFGPGTRLTVL.

This sequence joins TRBV30 and TRBJ2-1; D is ambiguous. This CDR3 is 11 amino acids long. CDR1 and CDR2 from the germline V gene are GTSNPN and SVGIG (reference sequence). Deletions cut 2 bases from V and 8 bases from J, with 7 bases between. CDR3 coding DNA: TGTGCCTGGAGTCGTGGGCATGAGCAGTTCTTC. Encoded protein: CAWSRGHEQFF.

The V and J genes are TRBV18 and TRBJ2-3, with TRBD2 identical over 8 bases. Looked up from germline, CDR1 is KGHSH and CDR2 is LQKENI. The V and J ends lost 0 bases and 6 bases, in that order; junction bases with no gene match: 2. This CDR3 has 14 amino acids. For the CDR3, the DNA is TGTGCCAGCTCACCACCGGCGGGAGGTGATACGCAGTATTTT. It translates to CASSPPAGGDTQYF. Together with reference TRBV18 and TRBJ2-3, the CDR3 gives the full variable domain: NAGVMQNPRHLVRRRGQEARLRCSPMKGHSHVYWYRQLPEEGLKFMVYLQKENIIDESGMPKERFSAEFPKEGPSILRIQQVVRGDSAAYFCASSPPAGGDTQYFGPGTRLTVL.

The V and J genes are TRBV30 and TRBJ2-3; no clear D gene. Germline-derived CDR1 and CDR2 are GTSNPN and SVGIG (reference sequence). Trimming stripped 2 bases from V and 1 base from J, with 10 bases between. The CDR3 consists of 14 residues. CDR3 sequence: CAWSFILGTDTQYF. Written as DNA, the CDR3 is TGTGCCTGGAGTTTTATACTCGGCACAGATACGCAGTATTTT.

This clone was seen a handful of times. J is TRBJ1-1 and V is TRBV6-2 or TRBV6-3; TRBD1 aligns across 7 bases. Germline lookup yields CDR1 MNHEY and CDR2 SVGEGT. The CDR3 contains 14 residues. The V segment lost 2 bases and the J segment 7 bases; nucleotides outside the gene matches: 7. The CDR3 DNA sequence: TGTGCCAGCAGTTACGGTGTGAGGGGGCTTGAAGCTTTCTTT. This codes for CASSYGVRGLEAFF.

The CDR3, as DNA: TGTGCCAGCAGCGTACAGGGGTATAATTCACCCCTCCACTTT. Translated: CASSVQGYNSPLHF. The chain employs TRBV5-6 and TRBJ1-6; 7 bases match TRBD1. J lost 4 bases, V lost 4 bases, and 2 bases had no gene match. Germline V gene sequence: CDR1 SGHDT, CDR2 YYEEEE. This CDR3 has 14 amino acids. Full variable domain (missing parts from reference TRBV5-6 and TRBJ1-6): DAGVTQSPTHLIKTRGQQVTLRCSPKSGHDTVSWYQQALGQGPQFIFQYYEEEERQRGNFPDRFSGHQFPNYSSELNVNALLLGDSALYLCASSVQGYNSPLHFGNGTRLTVT.

This clone occurred a few times. The V call is TRBV9, the J call TRBJ2-2; 8 bases fit TRBD1. The CDR3 runs 16 residues. Germline values: CDR1 SGDLS, CDR2 YYNGEE. The ends lost 3 bases at V and 0 bases at J; junction bases unmatched: 4. CDR3 region: CASSATGGPNTGELFF. The CDR3 nucleotides are TGTGCCAGCAGCGCAACAGGGGGTCCGAACACCGGGGAGCTGTTTTTT.

The chain employs TRBV19 and TRBJ2-2; no clear D. V gave up 5 bases and J gave up 0 bases, with 7 bases separating them. CDR1 is LNHDA and CDR2 is SQIVND in the germline V gene (reference sequence). The length of the CDR3 is 14 residues. Here the CDR3 DNA reads TGTGCCAGTAGTTCCCGGGCGAACACCGGGGAGCTGTTTTTT. The encoded protein is CASSSRANTGELFF.

The J gene is TRBJ2-7, the V gene TRBV19; 7 bases fit TRBD2. V shed 7 bases, J shed 0 bases, and the junction held 6 bases outside the gene matches. The CDR3 is 14 amino acids. Germline values: CDR1 LNHDA, CDR2 SQIVND (reference sequence). The CDR3 loop is CASKLAESSYEQYF. In nucleotides, the CDR3 is TGTGCCAGTAAGCTAGCGGAGAGCTCCTACGAGCAGTACTTC. Complete variable domain (other parts from reference TRBV19 and TRBJ2-7): DGGITQSPKYLFRKEGQNVTLSCEQNLNHDAMYWYRQDPGQGLRLIYYSQIVNDFQKGDIAEGYSVSREKKESFPLTVTSAQKNPTAFYLCASKLAESSYEQYFGPGTRLTVT.

V and J are TRBV4-1 and TRBJ2-7; 11 nucleotides line up with TRBD2. V dropped 4 bases and J dropped 4; count of bases not matched to a gene: 12. The CDR3 length is 17 residues. Looked up from germline, CDR1 is MGHRA and CDR2 is YSYEKL. Here the CDR3 DNA reads TGCGCCAGCAGCCTCTACCTTCTAGCGGGAGGCTCTTACGAGCAGTACTTC. Protein sequence: CASSLYLLAGGSYEQYF.

There are a few counts of this clone. An end of the junction does not agree with germline; a read error may underlie this. The V call is TRBV10-3, the J call TRBJ1-1, with no clear D. Germline CDR1 reads ENHRY; CDR2 reads SYGVKD. This CDR3 region has 14 residues. CDR3 DNA sequence: TGTGCCATCAGCGAGTTGACGGGGAGAACTGAAGCTTTCTTT. It is translated as CAISELTGRTEAFF.

The chain is built from TRBV11-2 and TRBJ2-7; 10 bases map to TRBD1. In germline, CDR1 is SGHAT, CDR2 FQNNGV. The CDR3 has 17 amino acids. The V gene end was trimmed by 1 base and the J gene end by 7 bases; junction bases not matched to a gene: 13. CDR3 nucleotides: TGTGCCAGCAGCTTAGTTGGTTCGGGACAGGGGCTTGGAGAGCAGTACTTC. Amino acids: CASSLVGSGQGLGEQYF. The full variable domain, in which reference TRBV11-2 and TRBJ2-7 provide the parts outside the CDR3, is EAGVAQSPRYKIIEKRQSVAFWCNPISGHATLYWYQQILGQGPKLLIQFQNNGVVDDSQLPKDRFSAERLKGVDSTLKIQPAKLEDSAVYLCASSLVGSGQGLGEQYFGPGTRLTVT.

The J gene is TRBJ1-1, the V gene TRBV6-5; 7 bases map to TRBD1. V dropped 0 bases and J dropped 8; count of bases not matched to a gene: 6. The CDR3 has 14 residues. In germline, CDR1 is MNHEY, CDR2 SVGAGI. The CDR3 is CASSYSADRLEAFF. CDR3 nucleotide sequence: TGTGCCAGCAGTTACTCCGCGGACAGGCTAGAAGCTTTCTTT.

The V call is TRBV18, the J call TRBJ1-5; 9 bases agree with TRBD1. V was pared by 5 bases and J by 9 bases, with 8 bases of the junction left unmatched. The CDR3 covers 14 residues. The V gene's germline CDR1 is KGHSH and CDR2 LQKENI. The CDR3, as DNA: TGTGCCAGCTCATCACAGGGGGCCGGTCGGCCCCAGCATTTT. This encodes CASSSQGAGRPQHF. Full variable domain (rest looked up from reference TRBV18 and TRBJ1-5): NAGVMQNPRHLVRRRGQEARLRCSPMKGHSHVYWYRQLPEEGLKFMVYLQKENIIDESGMPKERFSAEFPKEGPSILRIQQVVRGDSAAYFCASSSQGAGRPQHFGDGTRLSIL.

As to this clone: The junction departs from the called germline gene at one end, perhaps through a read error. The chain is built from TRBV6-5 and TRBJ2-5; 9 bases are a match to TRBD1. Germline-derived CDR1 and CDR2 are MNHEY and SVGAGI. The CDR3 is made up of 14 amino acids. The chain's CDR3 is CAGSTDRGAETQYF. CDR3 sequence (DNA): TGTGCCGGCAGCACGGACAGGGGTGCGGAGACCCAGTACTTC.

The count of this clone is one. The chain joins TRBV18 to TRBJ1-1, with 7 bases aligning to TRBD1. Germline V gene sequence: CDR1 KGHSH, CDR2 LQKENI. The CDR3 loop spans 14 amino acids. J gave up 1 base and V 4 bases, and 3 bases lay outside the gene matches. CDR3 sequence reads: CASSQGAQNTEAFF. The CDR3 DNA is TGTGCCAGCTCACAGGGGGCGCAGAACACTGAAGCTTTCTTT.

This sequence joins TRBV2 and TRBJ1-5; tentative D call: TRBD1 (6 bases). From germline, CDR1 is SNHLY and CDR2 FYNNEI. The CDR3 extends over 17 amino acids. V lost 7 bases to trimming and J lost 0 bases, with 19 bases between them. The CDR3 DNA sequence: TGTGCCAGCAAAGGGCTGGGGGCGATCGGTAGCAATCAGCCCCAGCATTTT. It yields the protein CASKGLGAIGSNQPQHF.

The V and J genes are TRBV7-9 and TRBJ1-4; 7 nucleotides agree with TRBD1. Per germline, CDR1 SEHNR and CDR2 FQNEAQ (reference sequence). The CDR3 contains 14 residues. Trimming took 5 bases from V and 3 from J; bases not matched to a gene: 3. As DNA, the CDR3 is TGTGCCAGCAGCCCGGGACAGTCTAATGAAAAACTGTTTTTT. This encodes CASSPGQSNEKLFF. The whole variable domain, filled in from reference TRBV7-9 and TRBJ1-4, reads DTGVSQNPRHKITKRGQNVTFRCDPISEHNRLYWYRQTLGQGPEFLTYFQNEAQLEKSRLLSDRFSAERPKGSFSTLEIQRTEQGDSAMYLCASSPGQSNEKLFFGSGTQLSVL.

The V gene is TRBV10-3, the J gene TRBJ2-1; D perhaps matches TRBD1 (6 bases). The germline V and J ends were trimmed by 6 bases and 9 bases, with 18 bases remaining between them. The germline gives CDR1 ENHRY, CDR2 SYGVKD. The CDR3 runs 14 residues. The CDR3 DNA sequence: TGTGCCATCAGCAACCTAACAGGGAACAGTGAGCAGTTCTTC. It encodes CAISNLTGNSEQFF.

This chain uses TRBV7-2 with TRBJ1-1; 8 nucleotides align to TRBD1. The ends lost 1 base at V and 4 bases at J; junction bases unmatched: 8. This CDR3 is 16 amino acids long. CDR1 and CDR2 (germline): SGHTA, FQGNSA. The CDR3 region is CASSLVGQGVGTEAFF. CDR3 nucleotide sequence: TGTGCCAGCAGCTTAGTCGGACAGGGAGTGGGCACTGAAGCTTTCTTT.

The rearrangement uses TRBV5-1 and TRBJ1-1; 10 nucleotides align to TRBD1. J gave up 2 bases and V 4 bases, and 5 bases lay outside the gene matches. The CDR3 is made up of 15 amino acids. CDR1 SGHRS and CDR2 YFSETQ come from the germline V gene. The DNA for the CDR3 is TGCGCCAGCAGCCAGACAGGGGGCTCAAACACTGAAGCTTTCTTT. Translation gives CASSQTGGSNTEAFF.

The chain uses TRBV19 and TRBJ2-3, with TRBD1 identical over 7 bases. V lost 8 bases to trimming and J lost 4 bases; unmatched junction nucleotides: 9. The CDR3 length is 14 residues. The germline V gene encodes CDR1 LNHDA and CDR2 SQIVND (reference sequence). Written as DNA, the CDR3 is TGTGCCAGTGGGGCACGACAGGGAGCAGATACGCAGTATTTT. Translation gives CASGARQGADTQYF.